This T cell receptor beta chain was documented in a study of blood T cells in healthy people across ages. Peripheral blood samples of 9 to 10 milliliters were drawn from each donor. In each sample, at least 6.5 million PBMCs were isolated. Combining a sample-barcoded 5' primer with a J-beta primer mix, a second PCR ran for roughly 6 to 11 cycles. The template-switch adaptor was a 5' adaptor with 12 random nucleotides. It tagged each cDNA molecule. A single record per CDR3 protein comes from TCRdb applying MiXCR to the 5' RACE reads. The repertoire has 580,000 or so distinct CDR3 sequences, less than 60% of them found once; the top ten carry around 23%. The CDR3 spans 15 residues. In germline, CDR1 is LGHDT, CDR2 YNNKEL (reference sequence). J gave up 7 bases and V 3 bases, and 11 bases lay outside the gene matches.

Source material: blood. The chain joins TRBV3-1 to TRBJ1-2; 7 positions match TRBD1. The source of this sequence is an elderly man in good health. The CDR3, as DNA: TGTGCCAGCAGCCAGGGACAGCTAGAACGGGGTGGCTACACCTTC. Amino acid sequence: CASSQGQLERGGYTF.